The rows below give T cell receptor beta chains drawn from one sample of a study of control samples from healthy donors and cancer patients. The table came from immunoSEQ multiplex PCR; TCRdb's copy has only in-frame clones and leaves some out. The table has about 160,000 clones, 70% to 90% seen once; the top ten hold 9.5% to 15%. Sequenced: blood. The receptors were gathered from a man aged 25-45 years in good health. Both conserved end residues are part of each CDR3. The D gene is left open where the match is weak. Size values are once, few and many counts, or a class for expanded clones, and some rows have none.

j_gene: TRBJ2-5
v_gene: TRBV9
d_gene: -
abundance: -
CDR3aa: CASSVSVGETQYF
CDR3nt: TGTGCCAGCAGCGTCTCAGTGGGAGAGACCCAGTACTTC

j_gene: TRBJ1-6
v_gene: TRBV5-8
d_gene: -
abundance: -
CDR3aa: CASSFLSRGKGSPLHF
CDR3nt: TGTGCCAGCAGCTTCCTGTCGAGGGGTAAGGGTTCACCCCTCCACTTT

j_gene: TRBJ2-7
v_gene: TRBV7-8
d_gene: TRBD2
abundance: -
CDR3aa: CASSLLAGSDEQYF
CDR3nt: TGTGCCAGCAGCTTACTAGCGGGAAGCGACGAGCAGTACTTC

j_gene: TRBJ2-3
v_gene: TRBV11-3
d_gene: -
abundance: -
CDR3aa: CASSLADRNTQYF
CDR3nt: TGTGCCAGCAGCTTAGCTGACAGGAACACGCAGTATTTT

j_gene: TRBJ1-2
v_gene: TRBV5-1
d_gene: -
abundance: -
CDR3aa: CASSEVEERANYGYTF
CDR3nt: TGCGCCAGCAGCGAGGTAGAGGAAAGAGCTAACTATGGCTACACCTTC

j_gene: TRBJ1-4
v_gene: TRBV5-1
d_gene: -
abundance: -
CDR3aa: CASSISSTNEKLFF
CDR3nt: TGCGCCAGCAGCATAAGTAGTACTAATGAAAAACTGTTTTTT

j_gene: TRBJ1-1
v_gene: TRBV18
d_gene: TRBD1
abundance: -
CDR3aa: CASSQNRGPGNTEAFF
CDR3nt: TGTGCCAGCTCACAGAACAGGGGGCCAGGGAACACTGAAGCTTTCTTT

j_gene: TRBJ1-6
v_gene: TRBV25-1
d_gene: -
abundance: -
CDR3aa: CASSEGQLQNSPLHF
CDR3nt: TGTGCCAGCAGTGAAGGACAGCTTCAAAATTCACCCCTCCACTTT

j_gene: TRBJ1-3
v_gene: TRBV18
d_gene: -
abundance: -
CDR3aa: CASRPPGSISGNTIYF
CDR3nt: TGTGCCAGCCGCCCGCCGGGCTCCATCTCTGGAAACACCATATATTTT

j_gene: TRBJ2-7
v_gene: TRBV5-1
d_gene: TRBD2
abundance: once
CDR3aa: CASSPGLAGVGEQYF
CDR3nt: TGCGCCAGCAGTCCTGGACTAGCGGGAGTAGGGGAGCAGTACTTC

j_gene: TRBJ1-4
v_gene: TRBV5-1
d_gene: TRBD1
abundance: once
CDR3aa: CASSSGTVNEKLFF
CDR3nt: TGCGCCAGCAGTTCCGGGACAGTCAATGAAAAACTGTTTTTT

j_gene: TRBJ2-3
v_gene: TRBV6-2/TRBV6-3
d_gene: -
abundance: -
CDR3aa: CASSLDGPTQYF
CDR3nt: TGTGCCAGCAGTTTGGACGGACCTACGCAGTATTTT

j_gene: TRBJ1-2
v_gene: TRBV7-9
d_gene: TRBD1
abundance: few
CDR3aa: CASSLDLGDRGRLYGYTF
CDR3nt: TGTGCCAGCAGCTTGGATTTGGGGGACAGGGGGCGCTTGTATGGCTACACCTTC

j_gene: TRBJ2-5
v_gene: TRBV7-2
d_gene: TRBD2
abundance: -
CDR3aa: CASSSGTSRETQYF
CDR3nt: TGTGCCAGCAGCTCGGGGACTAGCCGTGAGACCCAGTACTTC

j_gene: TRBJ2-2
v_gene: TRBV10-3
d_gene: TRBD2
abundance: -
CDR3aa: CAISDPGRFLAGGPGELFF
CDR3nt: TGTGCCATCAGTGATCCCGGGCGATTTCTAGCGGGGGGGCCTGGGGAGCTGTTTTTT

j_gene: TRBJ1-4
v_gene: TRBV7-9
d_gene: -
abundance: -
CDR3aa: CASSLAPATNEKLFF
CDR3nt: TGTGCCAGCAGCTTAGCACCGGCAACTAATGAAAAACTGTTTTTT

j_gene: TRBJ2-2
v_gene: TRBV11-3
d_gene: TRBD1
abundance: -
CDR3aa: CASSPSGTGGTGELFF
CDR3nt: TGTGCCAGCAGCCCTTCCGGGACAGGGGGCACCGGGGAGCTGTTTTTT

j_gene: TRBJ1-4
v_gene: TRBV5-1
d_gene: -
abundance: -
CDR3aa: CASSLDRGKGKLFF
CDR3nt: TGCGCCAGCAGCTTGGATCGGGGCAAAGGAAAACTGTTTTTT

j_gene: TRBJ1-3
v_gene: TRBV9
d_gene: TRBD1
abundance: -
CDR3aa: CASSVGQGNTIYF
CDR3nt: TGTGCCAGCAGCGTAGGACAGGGCAACACCATATATTTT

j_gene: TRBJ1-1
v_gene: TRBV19
d_gene: -
abundance: -
CDR3aa: CASSIRGDTEAFF
CDR3nt: TGTGCCAGTAGTATTCGGGGAGACACTGAAGCTTTCTTT

j_gene: TRBJ2-7
v_gene: TRBV18
d_gene: TRBD1
abundance: -
CDR3aa: CASSPLGTGTSEQYF
CDR3nt: TGTGCCAGCTCACCGCTAGGGACAGGGACAAGTGAGCAGTACTTC

j_gene: TRBJ1-5
v_gene: TRBV19
d_gene: -
abundance: few
CDR3aa: CASSIQTGSGNQPQHF
CDR3nt: TGTGCCAGTAGTATACAGACCGGAAGTGGCAATCAGCCCCAGCATTTT

j_gene: TRBJ2-3
v_gene: TRBV3-1/TRBV3-2
d_gene: TRBD2
abundance: -
CDR3aa: CASSQLPRLAGGIGTQYF
CDR3nt: TGTGCCAGCAGCCAGTTACCCAGACTAGCGGGGGGGATCGGTACGCAGTATTTT

j_gene: TRBJ1-2
v_gene: TRBV12-2
d_gene: -
abundance: once
CDR3aa: CASRFKNLGQGAANYGYTF
CDR3nt: TGTGCAAGTCGCTTCAAAAATCTAGGACAGGGGGCAGCTAACTATGGCTACACCTTC

j_gene: TRBJ1-6
v_gene: TRBV5-1
d_gene: -
abundance: once
CDR3aa: CASSSSTASYSPLHF
CDR3nt: TGCGCCAGCAGCTCCAGTACAGCCTCTTATTCACCCCTCCACTTT

j_gene: TRBJ2-3
v_gene: TRBV5-6
d_gene: TRBD1
abundance: -
CDR3aa: CASSLGTGGEADTQYF
CDR3nt: TGTGCCAGCAGCTTGGGGACAGGGGGCGAGGCAGATACGCAGTATTTT

j_gene: TRBJ1-6
v_gene: TRBV18
d_gene: -
abundance: -
CDR3aa: CASSPVVSEIDSPLHF
CDR3nt: TGTGCCAGCTCACCAGTAGTCTCAGAGATAGATTCACCCCTCCACTTT

j_gene: TRBJ2-3
v_gene: TRBV3-1/TRBV3-2
d_gene: TRBD2
abundance: -
CDR3aa: CASSQYGTASGGSRADTQYF
CDR3nt: TGTGCCAGCAGCCAATACGGCACGGCTAGCGGGGGGAGCCGCGCAGATACGCAGTATTTT

j_gene: TRBJ2-1
v_gene: TRBV18
d_gene: -
abundance: -
CDR3aa: CASSPPGGMYNEQFF
CDR3nt: TGTGCCAGCTCACCACCCGGGGGCATGTACAATGAGCAGTTCTTC

j_gene: TRBJ1-6
v_gene: TRBV30
d_gene: TRBD1
abundance: few
CDR3aa: CAWSVQTGGSPLHF
CDR3nt: TGTGCCTGGAGTGTACAGACAGGGGGATCACCCCTCCACTTT

j_gene: TRBJ2-1
v_gene: TRBV9
d_gene: TRBD1
abundance: -
CDR3aa: CASSRDRWDYNEQFF
CDR3nt: TGTGCCAGCAGCCGGGACAGGTGGGATTACAATGAGCAGTTCTTC

j_gene: TRBJ2-7
v_gene: TRBV6-2/TRBV6-3
d_gene: TRBD1
abundance: -
CDR3aa: CASSYEMDRGTYEQYF
CDR3nt: TGTGCCAGCAGTTACGAGATGGACAGGGGGACATACGAGCAGTACTTC

j_gene: TRBJ2-1
v_gene: TRBV13
d_gene: TRBD2
abundance: -
CDR3aa: CASSLTRAGGYNEQFF
CDR3nt: TGTGCCAGCAGCCTTACCCGAGCGGGGGGATACAATGAGCAGTTCTTC

j_gene: TRBJ2-1
v_gene: TRBV5-1
d_gene: -
abundance: once
CDR3aa: CASGAGSTYNEQFF
CDR3nt: TGCGCCAGCGGGGCGGGATCCACCTACAATGAGCAGTTCTTC

j_gene: TRBJ2-7
v_gene: TRBV7-3
d_gene: TRBD1
abundance: -
CDR3aa: CASSSTGGEQYF
CDR3nt: TGTGCCAGCAGTTCTACAGGGGGCGAGCAGTACTTC

j_gene: TRBJ1-1
v_gene: TRBV6-4
d_gene: TRBD1
abundance: -
CDR3aa: CASSDWTGGAFF
CDR3nt: TGTGCCAGCAGTGATTGGACAGGGGGAGCTTTCTTT

j_gene: TRBJ2-6
v_gene: TRBV9
d_gene: -
abundance: -
CDR3aa: CASSESSGANVLTF
CDR3nt: TGTGCCAGCAGCGAGAGCTCTGGGGCCAACGTCCTGACTTTC

j_gene: TRBJ2-1
v_gene: TRBV19
d_gene: TRBD2
abundance: -
CDR3aa: CASSLSSGGTNEQFF
CDR3nt: TGTGCCAGTAGCCTCTCTAGCGGGGGCACCAATGAGCAGTTCTTC

j_gene: TRBJ1-3
v_gene: TRBV19
d_gene: -
abundance: -
CDR3aa: CASSAVAPAGNTIYF
CDR3nt: TGTGCCAGTAGTGCAGTGGCACCCGCTGGAAACACCATATATTTT

j_gene: TRBJ1-2
v_gene: TRBV5-6
d_gene: TRBD1
abundance: -
CDR3aa: CASRIRQGAISGYTF
CDR3nt: TGTGCCAGCAGGATCCGACAGGGGGCGATTTCCGGCTACACCTTC